This note documents a single T cell receptor (beta chain) sequence. The sample comes from a study of regulatory T cells in long-lasting Graves disease. Time point of the sample: newly diagnosed GD, antithyroid drugs for less than 3 months. Making the TCR library involved RNA that had been extracted from PBMCs. Arm-PCR of CDR3 regions with iRepertoire HTBI primers generated TCR beta libraries. TCRdb called the multiplex PCR reads again in MiXCR, with one record for every CDR3 protein. The table includes 250,000 or so distinct CDR3 sequences, around 19% detected once. These data were likewise used in another study, on T cells in Graves' hyperthyroidism and ophthalmopathy. That source notes: First-round RT-PCR with HTBI primers amplified the TCR CDR3 region.

The sample here was peripheral blood mononuclear cells (PBMCs), taken at new diagnosis, from a patient treated with antithyroid drugs. The TCR was taken from a woman aged 25-40 years with Graves disease.

The CDR3 reads CASSQVLGQGLRYEQFF. CDR3 in DNA: TGCGCCAGCAGCCAGGTTCTGGGACAGGGGCTGCGGTATGAGCAGTTCTTC. This rearrangement joins TRBV4-1 to TRBJ2-1; 10 nucleotides match TRBD1. Germline V gene lookup returns CDR1 MGHRA and CDR2 YSYEKL. The CDR3 runs to 17 residues. After removal of 3 bases from V and 8 bases from J, the junction contained 13 bases not matched to a gene.